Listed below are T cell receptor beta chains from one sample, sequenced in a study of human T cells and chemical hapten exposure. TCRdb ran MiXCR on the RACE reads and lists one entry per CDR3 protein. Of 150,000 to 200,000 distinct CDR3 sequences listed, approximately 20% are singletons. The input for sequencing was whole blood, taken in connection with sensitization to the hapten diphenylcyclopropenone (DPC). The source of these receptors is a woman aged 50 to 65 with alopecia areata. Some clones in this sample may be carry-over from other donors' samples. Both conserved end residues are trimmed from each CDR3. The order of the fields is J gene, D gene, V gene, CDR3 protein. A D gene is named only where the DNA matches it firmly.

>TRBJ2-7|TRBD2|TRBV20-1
SANGGENSYEQY
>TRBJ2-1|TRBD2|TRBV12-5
ASGLVGIGGLIRDNEQF
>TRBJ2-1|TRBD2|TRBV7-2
ASSPRREGFDNEQF
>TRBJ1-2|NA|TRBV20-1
SARQGWGYT
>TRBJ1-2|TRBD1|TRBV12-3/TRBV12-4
ASSAGTGGYGYT
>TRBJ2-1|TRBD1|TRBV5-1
ASNDPQGAGYNEQF
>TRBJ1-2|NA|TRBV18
ASSVLHELYGYT
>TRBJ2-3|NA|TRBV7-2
ASSSTLDTQY
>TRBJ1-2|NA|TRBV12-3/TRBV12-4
ASSSSERDGYT
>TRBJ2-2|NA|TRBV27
ASMGGTGELF
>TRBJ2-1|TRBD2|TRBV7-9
ASSLPRLEGLYNEQF
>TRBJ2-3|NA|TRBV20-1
SASGDTQY
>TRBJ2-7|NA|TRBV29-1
SVAPSLSYEQY